The 26 T cell receptor beta chains in this list originate from one sample, sequenced in a study of cytomegalovirus exposure and HLA in healthy donors (dated by TCRdb to between 2016 and 2019). The receptor library was made with the immunoSEQ multiplex PCR assay. For the multiplex PCR, a mixture combining 60 forward primers for TCR Vbeta segments and 13 reverse primers for TCR Jbeta segments was used. The clones in this table, taken by TCRdb from immuneACCESS, are in-frame only. Not every clone is retained; where verified, under half of the shortfall comes from an unresolved V gene, and the cause of the rest is unknown. Present in this sample are over 120,000 clones, about three quarters of which were seen just once. About 3.7% of the sample belongs to the ten largest clones. The specimen sequenced was PBMCs. Receptors were obtained from a male donor in good health and CMV-seronegative.

This chain links TRBV2 with TRBJ2-5; D not resolved. Germline values: CDR1 SNHLY, CDR2 FYNNEI. V was clipped by 7 bases and J by 1 base, with 13 bases between them. CDR3 length equals 14 residues. CDR3 nucleotides: TGTGCCAGCACCAAACAGAAAACCCAAGAGACCCAGTACTTC. Translating it yields CASTKQKTQETQYF.

The rearrangement uses TRBV7-2 and TRBJ1-2; D not resolved. This CDR3 is built from 15 residues. Germline CDR1 SGHTA, CDR2 FQGNSA. V was pared by 5 bases and J by 8 bases, with 21 bases between. The DNA for the CDR3 is TGTGCCAGCAGCCCCAGACAAGGTTTATTCTTAGGCTACACCTTC. This codes for CASSPRQGLFLGYTF.

The V gene is TRBV30, the J gene TRBJ1-5; D might be TRBD1 (6 bases). The CDR3 extends over 16 amino acids. V dropped 3 bases and J dropped 1 base, with 16 bases sitting between them. Per the germline V gene, CDR1 is GTSNPN and CDR2 is SVGIG (reference sequence). CDR3 sequence reads: CAWSPGTRGSNQPQHF. DNA of the CDR3: TGTGCCTGGAGCCCCGGGACCAGGGGAAGCAATCAGCCCCAGCATTTT.

The count of this clone is one. V and J are TRBV27 and TRBJ1-2; D is unclear. Germline CDR1 MNHEY, CDR2 SMNVEV (reference sequence). CDR3 length: 13 amino acids. Trimming took 8 bases from V and 1 from J, leaving 11 bases between them. This CDR3 reads CASGLKGNYGYTF. The CDR3 region has the DNA TGTGCCAGCGGACTAAAGGGTAACTATGGCTACACCTTC.

This clone appeared once. CDR3 sequence (DNA): TGTGCCAGCAGCAATCAGGGGGGAGGAGATACGCAGTATTTT. It specifies CASSNQGGGDTQYF. V and J are TRBV5-4 and TRBJ2-3; D may be TRBD1 (7 bases). Per the germline V gene, CDR1 is SGHNT and CDR2 is YYREEE (reference sequence). The length of the CDR3 is 14 residues. Trimming left V 4 bases short and J 5 bases short, with 14 bases between.

This chain links TRBV7-3 with TRBJ1-3; 10 bases agree with TRBD1. The junction had 5 bases not matched to a gene; V was cut back by 6 bases and J by 6 bases. CDR1 SGHTA and CDR2 FQGTGA come from the germline V gene. The CDR3 has 14 residues. The DNA of the CDR3 is TGTGCCAGCAGATCCGGGACAGGGGTAAACACCATATATTTT. Amino acid sequence: CASRSGTGVNTIYF.

The chain employs TRBV6-5 and TRBJ2-7, with TRBD1 identical over 7 bases. J gave up 1 base and V 2 bases, and 5 bases lay outside the gene matches. The CDR3 is 15 residues long. The V gene's germline CDR1 is MNHEY and CDR2 SVGAGI. CDR3 region: CASSYRSTGSYEQYF. The CDR3, as DNA: TGTGCCAGCAGTTACCGCTCGACAGGGTCCTACGAGCAGTACTTC.

The rearrangement links TRBV14 to TRBJ2-7, with D tentatively TRBD1 (8 bases). The V gene's germline CDR1 is SGHDN and CDR2 FVKESK. Trimming removed 6 bases from V and 4 bases from J, with 16 bases in between. The CDR3 spans 14 residues. The CDR3 protein is CASSNGQGGYEQYF. The CDR3 DNA follows: TGTGCCAGCAGTAACGGACAGGGAGGGTACGAGCAGTACTTC.

This clone has a handful of counts. This chain connects TRBV7-2 to TRBJ1-1, with TRBD1 matching over 9 bases. J was trimmed by 5 bases and V by 7 bases; bases with no gene match: 8. The length of the CDR3 is 14 residues. Germline V gene sequence: CDR1 SGHTA, CDR2 FQGNSA. The CDR3 loop is CASMGQGVRTEAFF. CDR3 nucleotide sequence: TGTGCCAGCATGGGACAGGGAGTCCGAACTGAAGCTTTCTTT.

V is TRBV6-5 and J is TRBJ2-5; D ambiguous. The CDR3 runs to 16 residues. Germline V lookup: CDR1 MNHEY, CDR2 SVGAGI. The ends were cut back, 0 bases at V and 4 bases at J, with 15 bases in the middle. In nucleotides, the CDR3 is TGTGCCAGCAGTTACTCGAAGTTTGGAGTCGGAGAGACCCAGTACTTC. Translating gives CASSYSKFGVGETQYF.

V gene TRBV5-1 combines with J gene TRBJ1-4; no clear D. Germline CDR1 is SGHRS and CDR2 is YFSETQ. The CDR3 sequence is 14 residues long. V gave up 4 bases and J gave up 0 bases, with 7 bases separating them. CDR3 sequence (DNA): TGCGCCAGCAGCCTTGGCACAACTAATGAAAAACTGTTTTTT. It is translated as CASSLGTTNEKLFF.

The rearrangement uses TRBV7-9 and TRBJ1-1; D gene uncertain. CDR3 length: 14 amino acids. V was shortened by 0 bases and J by 11 bases, with 16 bases between the two germline ends. Germline assignment: CDR1 SEHNR and CDR2 FQNEAQ (reference sequence). CDR3 nucleotides: TGTGCCAGCAGCTTAGCGGGAGGGCCTGCCATGGCTTTCTTT. It translates to CASSLAGGPAMAFF.

The rearrangement joins TRBV2 to TRBJ2-6, with 7 bases fitting TRBD1. Germline CDR1 reads SNHLY; CDR2 reads FYNNEI. Germline trimming cut 8 bases from V and 0 bases from J; bases unmatched to any gene: 19. The CDR3 contains 20 residues. CDR3 in DNA: TGTGCCAGCGCCCGACGAACCGCCGGGGACAGCCGCTCTGGGGCCAACGTCCTGACTTTC. This gives the protein CASARRTAGDSRSGANVLTF.

This chain joins TRBV5-1 and TRBJ2-1, with TRBD2 identical over 16 bases. Germline V gene sequence: CDR1 SGHRS, CDR2 YFSETQ. The V and J ends lost 4 bases and 6 bases, in that order; junction bases with no gene match: 7. There are 17 residues in the CDR3. This chain's CDR3 is CASSLGTSGRASNEQFF. In DNA form, the CDR3 reads TGCGCCAGCAGCCTGGGGACTAGCGGGAGGGCTAGCAATGAGCAGTTCTTC.

This clone was observed once. J is TRBJ2-7 and V is TRBV7-2, with D possibly matching TRBD2 (6 bases). CDR1 and CDR2 (germline): SGHTA, FQGNSA. CDR3 length: 15 amino acids. V was clipped by 1 base and J by 3 bases, with 13 bases between them. The CDR3 reads CASSLGGVANYEQYF. The CDR3 nucleotides are TGTGCCAGCAGCTTAGGGGGGGTAGCGAACTACGAGCAGTACTTC.

Here the CDR3 DNA reads TGTGCCAGCAGCGTCGGACTAGCGGGAGTGCAGTTCTTC. It codes for CASSVGLAGVQFF. The V and J genes are TRBV7-2 and TRBJ2-1; 13 bases agree with TRBD2. CDR1 and CDR2 from the germline V gene are SGHTA and FQGNSA. The V segment lost 5 bases and the J segment 12 bases; nucleotides outside the gene matches: 4. This CDR3 comprises 13 residues.

This clone was found once. The rearrangement uses TRBV7-3 and TRBJ2-2; D gene ambiguous. The V and J ends lost 0 bases and 0 bases respectively, with 8 bases between them. The germline V gene encodes CDR1 SGHTA and CDR2 FQGTGA. CDR3 length equals 16 residues. CDR3 sequence (DNA): TGTGCCAGCAGCTTAACTGGCCAGGCGAACACCGGGGAGCTGTTTTTT. Translated, it gives CASSLTGQANTGELFF.

V gene TRBV14 combines with J gene TRBJ2-1; 11 bases are a match to TRBD2. Germline CDR1 is SGHDN and CDR2 is FVKESK. The CDR3 is 16 amino acids. V lost 3 bases to trimming and J lost 4 bases; unmatched junction nucleotides: 5. The CDR3 DNA sequence: TGTGCCAGCAGCCATGAACTAGCGGGGGTTTACAATGAGCAGTTCTTC. This gives the protein CASSHELAGVYNEQFF.

J is TRBJ2-1 and V is TRBV10-3, with TRBD2 matching 12 bases. With 8 bases clipped from V and 9 bases from J, the junction kept 2 bases outside the gene matches. Germline V CDR1 and CDR2: ENHRY, SYGVKD. This CDR3 has 12 residues. The CDR3: CAIGTSGFEQFF. The CDR3 DNA sequence: TGTGCCATCGGGACTAGCGGGTTTGAGCAGTTCTTC.

The CDR3 loop is CASSRAGLAGEQYF. DNA for the CDR3: TGTGCCAGCAGCCGAGCGGGGCTAGCCGGCGAGCAGTACTTC. This sequence joins TRBV11-3 and TRBJ2-7; 7 bases fit TRBD2. The V gene end was trimmed by 5 bases and the J gene end by 6 bases; junction bases not matched to a gene: 10. The CDR3 consists of 14 residues. Germline CDR1 and CDR2: SGHNT and YENEEA.

The chain links TRBV7-8 to TRBJ2-5; TRBD2 matches 8 bases. The germline V gene has CDR1 SGHVS and CDR2 FQNEAQ. Trimming took 4 bases from V and 5 from J; bases not matched to a gene: 12. The CDR3 totals 16 residues. CDR3 sequence: CASSSPRGGAAETQYF. CDR3 coding DNA: TGTGCCAGCAGCTCTCCTCGGGGGGGAGCAGCTGAGACCCAGTACTTC.

The sample holds a few counts of this clone. The chain recombines TRBV21-1 with TRBJ1-1; TRBD1 reflects the table's D call only, with no check against the DNA. TRBV21-1 constitutes a pseudogene. The CDR3 covers 16 residues. CDR3: CASSKDPGQDNTEAFF. CDR3 nucleotide sequence: TGTGCCAGCAGCAAGGACCCGGGACAGGATAACACTGAAGCTTTCTTT.

The chain recombines TRBV9 with TRBJ2-7; a possible D gene is TRBD1 (5 bases). The CDR3 loop spans 14 amino acids. Germline V gene sequence: CDR1 SGDLS, CDR2 YYNGEE. V shed 4 bases and J shed 2 bases, with 13 bases lying between them. The CDR3: CASSTRAEAYEQYF. The DNA for the CDR3 is TGTGCCAGCAGCACCAGGGCCGAGGCCTACGAGCAGTACTTC.

In this sample, this clone turned up once. The chain is built from TRBV27 and TRBJ2-7, with TRBD2 matching over 7 bases. V lost 10 bases, J lost 4 bases, and 10 bases stayed unmatched. The CDR3 covers 13 residues. CDR1 is MNHEY and CDR2 is SMNVEV in the germline V gene (reference sequence). In nucleotides, the CDR3 is TGTGCCATCGGGACGGGGGGAGGGTACGAGCAGTACTTC. It encodes CAIGTGGGYEQYF.

The gene calls are TRBV4-3 and TRBJ1-4; unclear D gene. V dropped 1 base and J dropped 5 bases, with 11 bases sitting between them. The length of the CDR3 is 15 residues. Looked up from germline, CDR1 is LGHNA and CDR2 is YSLEER. Written as DNA, the CDR3 is TGCGCCAGCAGCCAAGGGGTAGGGAGGAATGAAAAACTGTTTTTT. Translated: CASSQGVGRNEKLFF.

This chain links TRBV18 with TRBJ1-2; D call uncertain. The V end was cut by 8 bases, the J end by 0 bases, with 10 bases between. Germline CDR1 KGHSH, CDR2 LQKENI. This CDR3 is 13 amino acids long. CDR3 residues: CASLSGANYGYTF. The CDR3 region has the DNA TGTGCCAGCCTAAGCGGTGCTAACTATGGCTACACCTTC.